These 9 T cell receptor beta chains share one sample of origin, sequenced in a study of beta chain features in type 1 diabetes. Investigators reverse transcribed all isolated RNA, so they sequenced expressed TCRB transcripts. TCRdb keeps only in-frame clones here, not all; method: immunoSEQ multiplex PCR. The sample shows hundreds of thousands of clones, around 8% of them seen only once. Material: central memory CD4+ T cells from blood. The receptors derive from a woman between 18 and 29 years old in good health.

A few counts support this clone. This chain connects TRBV28 to TRBJ2-7; D not certain. The CDR3 runs 12 residues. Germline V CDR1 and CDR2: MDHEN, SYDVKM. V shed 2 bases and J shed 7 bases, with 9 bases lying between them. DNA of the CDR3: TGTGCCAGCAGTTTACGGTCAGCAGAGCAGTACTTC. It codes for CASSLRSAEQYF.

This clone was seen only a few times. The genes are TRBV19 and TRBJ2-2, with D possibly being TRBD1 (6 bases). Trimming pared 3 bases from V and 14 bases from J, leaving 22 bases between. Looked up from germline, CDR1 is LNHDA and CDR2 is SQIVND (reference sequence). CDR3 length: 15 amino acids. The CDR3 nucleotides are TGTGCCAGTAGTATCCAGGACAGAAGCACCGGGAAACTGTTTTTT. It is translated as CASSIQDRSTGKLFF. The complete variable domain, with remaining parts taken from reference TRBV19 and TRBJ2-2, reads DGGITQSPKYLFRKEGQNVTLSCEQNLNHDAMYWYRQDPGQGLRLIYYSQIVNDFQKGDIAEGYSVSREKKESFPLTVTSAQKNPTAFYLCASSIQDRSTGKLFFGEGSRLTVL.

This clone came up a few times. The J gene is TRBJ2-3, the V gene TRBV29-1; possibly TRBD2 for D (6 bases). This CDR3 region has 13 residues. V was shortened by 7 bases and J by 1 base, with 12 bases between the two germline ends. From germline, CDR1 is SQVTM and CDR2 ANQGSEA. The CDR3 here is CSDSGDGTDTQYF. The CDR3 nucleotides read TGCAGCGATTCGGGAGATGGCACAGATACGCAGTATTTT.

In its sample, this clone was seen a few times. The rearrangement links TRBV6-1 to TRBJ2-7; D is tentatively TRBD1 or TRBD2 (5 bases each). The CDR3 sequence is 14 residues long. CDR1 and CDR2 from the germline V gene are MNHNS and SASEGT. V lost 3 bases and J 3 bases, leaving 12 bases between the germline ends. CDR3 DNA: TGTGCCAGCAGTGACCGGGACGGTTTCTACGAGCAGTACTTC. Translated, it gives CASSDRDGFYEQYF.

This clone was detected only a few times. V is TRBV18 and J is TRBJ2-1, with D hard to call. Germline V CDR1 and CDR2: KGHSH, LQKENI. CDR3 size: 10 residues. Trimming shortened V by 4 bases and J by 14 bases, and 9 bases separated the two germline ends. CDR3 sequence: CASSRPREFF. The CDR3 nucleotides read TGTGCCAGCTCACGACCCAGAGAGTTCTTC.

This clone was counted between two and nine times. The V and J genes are TRBV7-2 and TRBJ2-1; 7 bases match TRBD1. The CDR3 is 14 amino acids. Germline V gene sequence: CDR1 SGHTA, CDR2 FQGNSA. V shed 5 bases, J shed 6 bases, and the junction held 7 bases outside the gene matches. CDR3 DNA sequence: TGTGCCAGCAGCCACCCTGACAGGGCCAATGAGCAGTTCTTC. Translating gives CASSHPDRANEQFF. Full variable domain (missing parts from reference TRBV7-2 and TRBJ2-1): GAGVSQSPSNKVTEKGKDVELRCDPISGHTALYWYRQSLGQGLEFLIYFQGNSAPDKSGLPSDRFSAERTGGSVSTLTIQRTQQEDSAVYLCASSHPDRANEQFFGPGTRLTVL.

In this sample, this clone turned up a few times. V usage is TRBV6-4 and J usage is TRBJ2-1; unclear D gene. This CDR3 contains 12 residues. The germline V and J ends were trimmed by 0 bases and 10 bases, with 7 bases remaining between them. In germline, CDR1 is MRHNA, CDR2 SNTAGT. The CDR3 sequence is CASSDSGLEQFF. Here the CDR3 DNA reads TGTGCCAGCAGTGACTCAGGATTAGAGCAGTTCTTC.

The CDR3 region has the DNA TGCGCCAGCAGCTTGGGACAGGGGATAGATACGCAGTATTTT. Translation gives CASSLGQGIDTQYF. The V and J genes are TRBV5-1 and TRBJ2-3, with 8 bases identical to TRBD1. The CDR3 is 14 residues long. V dropped 0 bases and J dropped 5; count of bases not matched to a gene: 2. From germline, CDR1 is SGHRS and CDR2 YFSETQ.

This clone was seen a few times. The chain uses TRBV5-1 and TRBJ2-6; 10 bases match TRBD1. Germline V gene lookup returns CDR1 SGHRS and CDR2 YFSETQ. J gave up 0 bases and V 4 bases, and 4 bases lay outside the gene matches. The CDR3 covers 17 residues. CDR3 DNA sequence: TGCGCCAGCAGCATGACAGGGGGCGCCTCTGGGGCCAACGTCCTGACTTTC. Translating gives CASSMTGGASGANVLTF.